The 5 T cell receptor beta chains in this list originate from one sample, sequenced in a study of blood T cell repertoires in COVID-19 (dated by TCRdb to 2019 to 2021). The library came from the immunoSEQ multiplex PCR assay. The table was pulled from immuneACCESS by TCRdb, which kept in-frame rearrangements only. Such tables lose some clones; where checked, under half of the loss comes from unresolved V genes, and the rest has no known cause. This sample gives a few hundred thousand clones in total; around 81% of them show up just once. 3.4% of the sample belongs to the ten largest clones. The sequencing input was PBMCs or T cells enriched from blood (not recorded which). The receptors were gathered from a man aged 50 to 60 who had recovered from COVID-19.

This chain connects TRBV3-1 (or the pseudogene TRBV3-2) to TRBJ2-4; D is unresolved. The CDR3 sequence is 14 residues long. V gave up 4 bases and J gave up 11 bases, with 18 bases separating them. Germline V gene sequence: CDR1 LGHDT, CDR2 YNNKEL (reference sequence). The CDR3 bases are TGTGCCAGCAGCCCCGAACTAAGGTCAGAGTTTCAGTACTTC. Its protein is CASSPELRSEFQYF.

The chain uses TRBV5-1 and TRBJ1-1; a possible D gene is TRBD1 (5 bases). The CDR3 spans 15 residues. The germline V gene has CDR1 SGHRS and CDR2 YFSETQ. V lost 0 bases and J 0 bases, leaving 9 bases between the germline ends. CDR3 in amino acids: CASSLVGLLNTEAFF. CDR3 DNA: TGCGCCAGCAGCTTGGTGGGACTGTTGAACACTGAAGCTTTCTTT.

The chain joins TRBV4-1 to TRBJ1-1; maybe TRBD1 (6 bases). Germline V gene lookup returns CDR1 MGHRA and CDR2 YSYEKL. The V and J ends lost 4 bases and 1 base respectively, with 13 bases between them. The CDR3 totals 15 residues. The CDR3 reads CASSLSDSRNTEAFF. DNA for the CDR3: TGCGCCAGCAGCCTGTCGGACAGCAGGAACACTGAAGCTTTCTTT.

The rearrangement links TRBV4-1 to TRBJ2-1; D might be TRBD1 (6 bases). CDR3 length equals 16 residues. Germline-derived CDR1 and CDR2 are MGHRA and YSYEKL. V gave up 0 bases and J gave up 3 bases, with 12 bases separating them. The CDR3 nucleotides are TGCGCCAGCAGCCAAGATGTACAGGGAATCTACAATGAGCAGTTCTTC. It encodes CASSQDVQGIYNEQFF.

CDR3 residues: CASSSRRTSGNTGELFF. In nucleotides, the CDR3 is TGTGCCAGCAGCTCCCGAAGGACTAGCGGTAACACCGGGGAGCTGTTTTTT. The chain joins TRBV7-3 to TRBJ2-2, with 10 bases fitting TRBD2. Germline V CDR1 and CDR2: SGHTA, FQGTGA. CDR3 length: 17 residues. J was trimmed by 2 bases and V by 4 bases; bases with no gene match: 7.